These 6 T cell receptor beta chains came from one sample sequenced in a study of human T cells and chemical hapten exposure. TCRdb analysed the RACE reads with MiXCR anew, one entry per CDR3 protein. The profile covers some 400,000 distinct CDR3 sequences, with roughly 5% appearing a single time and approximately 2.4% taken by the ten largest. The time point was: pre-sensitization, week 0. The treatment denotes: therapeutic diphenylcyclopropenone sensitization with weekly scalp DPC. The source material was whole blood, sampled in connection with sensitization to the hapten diphenylcyclopropenone (DPC). These receptors were taken from a woman aged 45-65 years with alopecia areata. Some clones in this sample may be carry-over from other donors' samples.

This clonotype showed up just a few times. V gene TRBV29-1 combines with J gene TRBJ1-2; TRBD1 might be the D (6 bases). This CDR3 has 12 amino acids. The germline gives CDR1 SQVTM, CDR2 ANQGSEA. Trimming cost V 7 bases and J 5 bases, with 14 bases left between them. The CDR3 sequence: CSAGEGGYGYTF. In DNA form, the CDR3 reads TGCAGCGCTGGGGAAGGGGGATATGGCTACACCTTC.

This clonotype was recorded at least ten times. One end of the junction varies from germline; a read error may be responsible. The chain recombines TRBV28 with TRBJ1-4, with unresolved D. This CDR3 comprises 8 residues. Germline CDR1 reads MDHEN; CDR2 reads SYDVKM. CDR3 coding DNA: TGTGCCAGCAGACACAAGGTTTTT. This translates into CASRHKVF.

J is TRBJ1-5 and V is TRBV20-1, with TRBD1 matching over 7 bases. Germline V gene lookup returns CDR1 DFQATT and CDR2 SNEGSKA (reference sequence). V lost 2 bases to trimming and J lost 2 bases; unmatched junction nucleotides: 6. The CDR3 runs 15 residues. The CDR3 region is CSARLPGGGNQPQHF. CDR3 nucleotides: TGCAGTGCTAGACTCCCAGGGGGAGGCAATCAGCCCCAGCATTTT.

At least ten counts were recorded for this clonotype. V and J are TRBV7-2 and TRBJ1-6, with D tentatively TRBD1 (6 bases). Germline-derived CDR1 and CDR2 are SGHTA and FQGNSA. This CDR3 has 15 amino acids. Trimming pared 1 base from V and 10 bases from J, leaving 14 bases between. CDR3 in DNA: TGTGCCAGCAGCTTAGTAGTCAGGGGAGACTCACCCCTCCACTTT. Its translation is CASSLVVRGDSPLHF.

The chain is built from TRBV6-5 and TRBJ2-1, with D possibly TRBD1 on 6 matching bases. Germline CDR1 is MNHEY and CDR2 is SVGAGI. The germline V and J ends were trimmed by 6 bases and 4 bases, with 16 bases remaining between them. The CDR3 length is 15 residues. This CDR3 is CASSRQVSQYNEQFF. CDR3 DNA: TGTGCCAGCAGCAGACAGGTATCTCAATACAATGAGCAGTTCTTC.

This clonotype has ten or more counts. V gene TRBV20-1 combines with J gene TRBJ2-3; D is unclear. There are 11 residues in the CDR3. Germline V CDR1 and CDR2: DFQATT, SNEGSKA (reference sequence). V lost 1 base and J 7 bases, leaving 6 bases between the germline ends. CDR3 nucleotide sequence: TGCAGTGCTAGAGTGCAACATACGCAGTATTTT. It is translated as CSARVQHTQYF.